This T cell receptor (beta chain) emerged from a study of patients and donors after allogeneic stem cell transplantation. TCRdb fed the RT-PCR reads into MiXCR, producing one record per CDR3 protein. The profile shows about 57,000 distinct CDR3 sequences, less than 15% of them singletons. Trimming took 3 bases from V and 0 from J, leaving 10 bases between them. The CDR3 spans 15 residues. This clonotype originated in a human donor who was either an allogeneic HSCT recipient or a stem cell or donor lymphocyte infusion donor (not recorded which). It is not recorded whose cells these are; they may come from a transplant donor. The rearrangement uses TRBV12-3 or TRBV12-4 and TRBJ2-3, with D perhaps TRBD1 (6 bases). Sequencing was carried out using blood, either unsorted or a sorted T cell fraction (not recorded which). This chain's CDR3 is CASSFGRGSTDTQYF. Written as DNA, the CDR3 is TGTGCCAGCAGTTTCGGCAGGGGAAGCACAGATACGCAGTATTTT.